A single sample is the source of the 14 T cell receptor beta chains below, sequenced in a study of cytomegalovirus exposure and HLA in healthy donors. PCR was performed using 60 Vbeta and 13 Jbeta primers. Assay used: immunoSEQ multiplex PCR; TCRdb lists only in-frame clones, some missing. Altogether roughly 130,000 clones are present, about 83% being singletons, with the ten largest covering around 1.2%. Sequencing was done on a sample of PBMCs. The receptors come from a girl aged 2 to 9 in good health and CMV-seronegative.

This clone was picked up one time. This chain joins TRBV29-1 and TRBJ2-5; the match to TRBD2 covers 11 bases. CDR3 length: 17 amino acids. V dropped 2 bases and J dropped 2; count of bases not matched to a gene: 10. The germline gives CDR1 SQVTM, CDR2 ANQGSEA. Here the CDR3 DNA reads TGCAGCGTTGAAAACCCTCGACTAGCGGGACGGCAAGAGACCCAGTACTTC. It encodes CSVENPRLAGRQETQYF.

This clone was seen more than once but under ten times. The gene calls are TRBV4-1 and TRBJ1-1; 10 bases align to TRBD1. The CDR3 totals 14 residues. CDR1 is MGHRA and CDR2 is YSYEKL in the germline V gene. J gave up 4 bases and V 4 bases, and 3 bases lay outside the gene matches. This CDR3 is CASSPGQGITEAFF. In DNA, the CDR3 is TGCGCCAGCAGCCCGGGACAGGGGATCACTGAAGCTTTCTTT.

The rearrangement links TRBV7-8 to TRBJ2-1, with 9 positions matching TRBD1. This CDR3 is 15 amino acids long. J was trimmed by 7 bases and V by 4 bases; bases with no gene match: 8. Germline loops: CDR1 SGHVS, CDR2 FQNEAQ. DNA of the CDR3: TGTGCCAGCAGCTACTCCGGGACAGGGACGAATGAGCAGTTCTTC. Translating gives CASSYSGTGTNEQFF.

The genes are TRBV6-1 and TRBJ1-2; weak D call: TRBD1 (6 bases). The germline V and J ends were trimmed by 2 bases and 5 bases, with 12 bases remaining between them. Germline CDR1 and CDR2: MNHNS and SASEGT. CDR3 length equals 14 residues. The chain's CDR3 is CASSEWQGWYGYTF. The CDR3 nucleotides read TGTGCCAGCAGTGAATGGCAGGGGTGGTATGGCTACACCTTC.

This clone has just a few counts. The chain joins TRBV7-8 to TRBJ1-1; D is unresolved. The length of the CDR3 is 16 residues. Germline CDR1 is SGHVS and CDR2 is FQNEAQ. V was cut by 1 base and J by 1 base, with 13 bases left in between. The CDR3 region has the DNA TGTGCCAGCAGCTTAGACAGCCGGATACCGAACACTGAAGCTTTCTTT. Amino acid sequence: CASSLDSRIPNTEAFF.

CDR3 nucleotides: TGTGCCAGCAGTCTGGGACACCAGAACACTGAAGCTTTCTTT. Residues: CASSLGHQNTEAFF. The genes are TRBV27 and TRBJ1-1, with a weak D call TRBD1 (6 bases). CDR1 and CDR2 from the germline V gene are MNHEY and SMNVEV (reference sequence). The V end was cut by 5 bases, the J end by 1 base, with 11 bases between. CDR3 length: 14 amino acids.

The CDR3 loop is CASSRDMGFDEQFF. The CDR3 DNA reads TGTGCCAGCAGTCGGGACATGGGCTTCGATGAGCAGTTCTTC. The rearrangement uses TRBV27 and TRBJ2-1; perhaps TRBD1 as D (6 bases). V lost 5 bases, J lost 8 bases, and 16 bases lay in between. This CDR3 is 14 amino acids long. Germline CDR1 MNHEY, CDR2 SMNVEV (reference sequence).

The chain couples TRBV5-1 to TRBJ2-5, with 11 bases lining up with TRBD2. The germline CDR1 and CDR2 sequences are SGHRS and YFSETQ. This CDR3 is 17 amino acids long. Trimming at V came to 0 bases and at J to 0 bases, leaving 4 bases not matched to a gene. Written as DNA, the CDR3 is TGCGCCAGCAGCTTGGTGGCTAGCGGGAGGTACCAAGAGACCCAGTACTTC. Translation gives CASSLVASGRYQETQYF.

This chain joins TRBV25-1 and TRBJ1-2, with D hard to call. The CDR3 runs 13 residues. The ends were cut back, 1 base at V and 4 bases at J, with 7 bases in the middle. CDR1 and CDR2 from the germline V gene are MGHDK and SYGVNS. The CDR3 here is CASSEFAGYGYTF. The DNA for the CDR3 is TGTGCCAGCAGTGAATTTGCAGGCTATGGCTACACCTTC.

The chain recombines TRBV6-5 with TRBJ2-2; maybe TRBD1 (6 bases). Per the germline V gene, CDR1 is MNHEY and CDR2 is SVGAGI. This CDR3 spans 15 amino acids. V lost 7 bases to trimming and J lost 0 bases, with 12 bases between them. CDR3 sequence reads: CASTTGNANTGELFF. DNA for the CDR3: TGTGCCAGCACAACAGGGAACGCGAACACCGGGGAGCTGTTTTTT.

The chain joins TRBV5-6 to TRBJ2-1; TRBD1 matches at 8 bases. CDR1 is SGHDT and CDR2 is YYEEEE in the germline V gene. V trimming: 0 bases; J trimming: 0 bases; junction bases outside the gene matches: 2. CDR3 length equals 16 residues. This CDR3 is CASSLVTGGSYNEQFF. The DNA of the CDR3 is TGTGCCAGCAGCTTGGTTACAGGGGGCTCCTACAATGAGCAGTTCTTC.

CDR3 protein: CASSPDRPGGEAFF. The CDR3 DNA reads as TGTGCCAGTAGTCCTGACAGGCCGGGCGGTGAAGCTTTCTTT. This chain joins TRBV19 and TRBJ1-1, with a tentative D call TRBD1 (6 bases). The CDR3 loop spans 14 amino acids. The V end was cut by 5 bases, the J end by 7 bases, with 17 bases between. In germline, CDR1 is LNHDA, CDR2 SQIVND (reference sequence).

The J gene is TRBJ2-2, the V gene TRBV2; 8 nucleotides agree with TRBD2. CDR3 length: 14 amino acids. The V gene end was trimmed by 9 bases and the J gene end by 1 base; junction bases not matched to a gene: 4. Germline values: CDR1 SNHLY, CDR2 FYNNEI. DNA of the CDR3: TGTGCCAGGGGGACTAGTAAGAACACCGGGGAGCTGTTTTTT. It is translated as CARGTSKNTGELFF.

The chain's CDR3 is CASSGTGLADNEQFF. Written as DNA, the CDR3 is TGTGCCAGCAGCGGTACCGGACTAGCGGACAATGAGCAGTTCTTC. This chain connects TRBV9 to TRBJ2-1; 10 bases align to TRBD2. The J segment lost 5 bases and the V segment lost 3 bases, leaving 5 bases of the junction unmatched. Per the germline V gene, CDR1 is SGDLS and CDR2 is YYNGEE. There are 15 residues in the CDR3.